This T cell receptor (beta chain) was sequenced in a study of control samples from healthy donors and cancer patients. This CDR3 has 16 amino acids. Trimming cost V 1 base and J 5 bases, with 12 bases left between them. CDR1 and CDR2 from the germline V gene are LGHDT and YNNKEL (reference sequence). Measured with immunoSEQ multiplex PCR; TCRdb has only the in-frame clones, and not every one. This sample yields some 58,000 clones, of which around 87% are seen a single time; about an eighth belongs to the top ten. Sequencing was carried out using PBMCs. The TCR was taken from a woman aged 55-70 years with lung cancer. The chain couples TRBV3-1 (or the pseudogene TRBV3-2) to TRBJ1-6; a weak D match, TRBD1 (6 bases). The CDR3 DNA sequence: TGTGCCAGCAGCCAAGCAGGGGCTCTTCATAATTCACCCCTCCACTTT. This translates into CASSQAGALHNSPLHF.